Following are 7 T cell receptor beta chains from one sample sequenced in a study of blood T cell repertoires in COVID-19. Method: immunoSEQ multiplex PCR; TCRdb's copy keeps in-frame clones and lacks some. The data show 400,000 to 550,000 clones, with roughly nine tenths seen just once and about 2% held by the top ten. Sequenced: PBMCs or T cells enriched from blood (not recorded which). These receptor sequences come from a woman under 30 with acute COVID-19.

This chain uses TRBV5-1 with TRBJ2-7; D is unclear. V lost 0 bases and J lost 0, with 7 bases in between. The CDR3 covers 14 residues. The germline V gene has CDR1 SGHRS and CDR2 YFSETQ. The CDR3 nucleotides are TGCGCCAGCAGCTTGGCCGCCGGCTCCTACGAGCAGTACTTC. Amino acid sequence: CASSLAAGSYEQYF.

The chain employs TRBV5-1 and TRBJ2-1; 7 nucleotides line up with TRBD1. CDR1 is SGHRS, CDR2 YFSETQ, per germline. Germline trimming cut 5 bases from V and 2 bases from J; bases unmatched to any gene: 10. There are 16 residues in the CDR3. CDR3 amino acids: CASSLGRDRAYNEQFF. The CDR3, as DNA: TGCGCCAGCAGTCTTGGACGGGACAGAGCCTACAATGAGCAGTTCTTC.

This chain connects TRBV2 to TRBJ2-1; TRBD2 matches 9 bases. CDR1 and CDR2 from the germline V gene are SNHLY and FYNNEI. V lost 5 bases, J lost 7 bases, and 3 bases stayed unmatched. The CDR3 sequence is 13 residues long. The chain's CDR3 is CASSWGLANEQFF. The CDR3, as DNA: TGTGCCAGCAGTTGGGGACTAGCAAATGAGCAGTTCTTC.

J is TRBJ2-3 and V is TRBV6-5; D is unclear. The CDR3 totals 14 residues. The ends were cut back, 8 bases at V and 0 bases at J, with 12 bases in the middle. Germline CDR1 MNHEY, CDR2 SVGAGI. CDR3 protein: CASSKPPSTDTQYF. The CDR3 DNA is TGTGCCAGCTCTAAACCCCCCAGCACAGATACGCAGTATTTT.

The gene calls are TRBV25-1 and TRBJ2-1; D is undetermined. V lost 0 bases and J 7 bases, leaving 16 bases between the germline ends. The length of the CDR3 is 16 residues. CDR1 is MGHDK, CDR2 SYGVNS, per germline. The DNA for the CDR3 is TGTGCCAGCAGTGAATATTCGGAGTCTAGGCGTAATGAGCAGTTCTTC. Protein sequence: CASSEYSESRRNEQFF. The whole variable domain, remainder taken from reference TRBV25-1 and TRBJ2-1, is EADIYQTPRYLVIGTGKKITLECSQTMGHDKMYWYQQDPGMELHLIHYSYGVNSTEKGDLSSESTVSRIRTEHFPLTLESARPSHTSQYLCASSEYSESRRNEQFFGPGTRLTVL.

This chain links TRBV4-3 with TRBJ2-1, with TRBD1 identical over 7 bases. Germline V gives CDR1 LGHNA, CDR2 YSLEER. Trimming at V came to 0 bases and at J to 7 bases, leaving 0 bases not matched to a gene. The CDR3 sequence is 13 residues long. CDR3 residues: CASSQEQGNEQFF. Here the CDR3 DNA reads TGCGCCAGCAGCCAAGAACAGGGGAATGAGCAGTTCTTC.

This chain connects TRBV2 to TRBJ1-1; possibly TRBD1 for D (6 bases). V was shortened by 6 bases and J by 5 bases, with 7 bases between the two germline ends. Looked up from germline, CDR1 is SNHLY and CDR2 is FYNNEI. This CDR3 contains 11 residues. CDR3 coding DNA: TGTGCCAGCAGCGGACAGACTGAAGCTTTCTTT. It encodes CASSGQTEAFF.